A selection of T cell receptor beta chains follows, all from one sample in a study of control samples from healthy donors and cancer patients. Clones were read by immunoSEQ multiplex PCR, and TCRdb kept only the in-frame ones, dropping some. The sample has 390,000 or so clones; more than 80% are singletons. The sample consisted of PBMCs. The receptors stem from a man aged 40-50 years with head and neck cancer. CDR3s include the opening cysteine and the closing phenylalanine or tryptophan. Each record gives: V gene, CDR3 protein.

TRBV7-9	CASSPGTEAFF
TRBV12-3/TRBV12-4	CASSKLSDTQYF
TRBV28	CASRTQEWAFNQPQHF
TRBV19	CASSMTGENTEAFF
TRBV5-1	CASSPDRGRMNTEAFF
TRBV18	CASSPSPGGYTF
TRBV6-2/TRBV6-3	CASSSGSGTPSSYEQYF
TRBV20-1	CRLGTDTQYF
TRBV6-5	CASSGAGANSPLHF
TRBV19	CASSIGRETGELFF
TRBV2	CASSPTAVNTEAFF
TRBV11-2	CASSRTGTDSNQPQHF
TRBV6-1	CASSELPADVTYNEQFF
TRBV28	CASSRGLAGVEQFF
TRBV3-1/TRBV3-2	CASSEASGRQYEQYF
TRBV9	CASSARGLTTEAFF
TRBV27	CASSPYGQGYNEKLFF
TRBV10-1	CASSSGWGTQYF
TRBV6-2/TRBV6-3	CASSYGRTGRNTEAFF
TRBV28	CASSLTGGGGGAVTGELFF
TRBV5-1	CASSTDRAWELFF
TRBV6-1	CASSEVGRGHQPQHF
TRBV7-9	CASSLVRDRGAYEQYF
TRBV7-9	CASTERLASGNTIYF
TRBV4-1	CASSQYNEQFF
TRBV7-9	CATTPYEYNSPLHF
TRBV7-9	CASSLALNGPDTQYF
TRBV27	CASSPRGVSYEQYF
TRBV28	CASSLWEGISDTQYF
TRBV11-3	CASSLQASYEQYF
TRBV27	CASSYRGTAFYEQYF
TRBV6-1	CASSDLGDRASEQYF
TRBV29-1	CSVEGYGYTF
TRBV28	CASSRPGHRDYEQYF
TRBV4-3	CASSPGTGSASPLHF
TRBV24-1	CATSAGGGDTGELFF
TRBV11-1	CAGGGSSYNEQFF
TRBV18	CASSRRDTSGANVLTF
TRBV4-2	CASSQGTGNQPQHF
TRBV12-5	CASGLGQGGSGANVLTF
TRBV15	CATSRGVAASGTDTQYF
TRBV3-1/TRBV3-2	CASSQPGGVEKLFF